These 13 T cell receptor beta chains were sequenced from one sample in a study of blood T cell repertoires in COVID-19. TCRdb's copy holds only in-frame clones and misses some; the assay was immunoSEQ multiplex PCR. In the table there are 200,000 to 250,000 clones, approximately 87% of which are singletons. Sequenced input: PBMCs or T cells enriched from blood (not recorded which). These receptors were taken from a woman aged 50 to 60 in a cohort exposed to, infected with or recovered from COVID-19 (not recorded which).

CDR3: CASSQTSTGELFF. DNA for the CDR3: TGTGCCAGCAGCCAGACATCCACCGGGGAGCTGTTTTTT. The rearrangement uses TRBV7-3 and TRBJ2-2; the D is unclear. The CDR3 extends over 13 amino acids. CDR1 SGHTA and CDR2 FQGTGA come from the germline V gene. Trimming cost V 5 bases and J 4 bases, with 8 bases left between them.

The V call is TRBV7-9, the J call TRBJ1-2; 8 bases agree with TRBD1. Germline V lookup: CDR1 SEHNR, CDR2 FQNEAQ (reference sequence). V gave up 0 bases and J gave up 3 bases; unmatched junction bases: 6. This CDR3 is 16 amino acids long. The DNA for the CDR3 is TGTGCCAGCAGCTTAGCCGGGGGACAGGATGACTATGGCTACACCTTC. It specifies CASSLAGGQDDYGYTF. Supplemented by reference TRBV7-9 and TRBJ1-2, the full variable domain reads DTGVSQNPRHKITKRGQNVTFRCDPISEHNRLYWYRQTLGQGPEFLTYFQNEAQLEKSRLLSDRFSAERPKGSFSTLEIQRTEQGDSAMYLCASSLAGGQDDYGYTFGSGTRLTVV.

The DNA of the CDR3 is TGTGCCAGCAGAATTTTTTTAGCCGGGGAGCTGTTTTTT. Its protein is CASRIFLAGELFF. The J gene is TRBJ2-2, the V gene TRBV5-6, with unresolved D. The CDR3 sequence is 13 residues long. Per the germline V gene, CDR1 is SGHDT and CDR2 is YYEEEE. The V gene lost 5 bases and the J gene lost 6 bases, with 11 bases spanning the gap. Variable domain in full (rest from reference TRBV5-6 and TRBJ2-2): DAGVTQSPTHLIKTRGQQVTLRCSPKSGHDTVSWYQQALGQGPQFIFQYYEEEERQRGNFPDRFSGHQFPNYSSELNVNALLLGDSALYLCASRIFLAGELFFGEGSRLTVL.

This chain uses TRBV7-2 with TRBJ1-5, with D unclear. V dropped 1 base and J dropped 9 bases, with 16 bases sitting between them. Germline V gene sequence: CDR1 SGHTA, CDR2 FQGNSA. The CDR3 runs to 15 residues. This chain's CDR3 is CASSLDSIGLRPQHF. CDR3 DNA: TGTGCCAGCAGCTTAGATTCGATTGGGCTACGGCCCCAGCATTTT.

This clone was counted a few times. This chain joins TRBV9 and TRBJ2-3; D not resolved. CDR3 length: 15 amino acids. Trimming removed 0 bases from V and 2 bases from J, with 10 bases in between. Germline lookup yields CDR1 SGDLS and CDR2 YYNGEE. The CDR3: CASSVGPKFTDTQYF. CDR3 DNA sequence: TGTGCCAGCAGCGTAGGGCCGAAATTCACAGATACGCAGTATTTT.

V usage is TRBV11-3 and J usage is TRBJ2-7, with a tentative D call TRBD1 (5 bases). Trimming removed 2 bases from V and 5 bases from J, with 10 bases in between. CDR3 length: 13 residues. Germline CDR1 is SGHNT and CDR2 is YENEEA. CDR3 in DNA: TGTGCCAGCAGCTTATCAGGGTCCCACGAGCAGTACTTC. Translated, it gives CASSLSGSHEQYF.

The chain recombines TRBV9 with TRBJ1-2; D possibly corresponds to TRBD1 (5 bases). V was shortened by 4 bases and J by 1 base, with 11 bases between the two germline ends. The CDR3 has 14 amino acids. CDR1 and CDR2 from the germline V gene are SGDLS and YYNGEE. The DNA for the CDR3 is TGTGCCAGCAGCCCCTTAGGGGATAACTATGGCTACACCTTC. This translates into CASSPLGDNYGYTF.

The chain recombines TRBV7-2 with TRBJ1-1; possibly TRBD1 for D (5 bases). Germline CDR1 is SGHTA and CDR2 is FQGNSA. With 5 bases removed from V and 3 bases from J, the gap between germline ends came to 19 bases. The CDR3 loop spans 16 amino acids. The CDR3 DNA reads as TGTGCCAGCAGCGACGGGACTCCCTGGCGGGACACTGAAGCTTTCTTT. It is translated as CASSDGTPWRDTEAFF. The full variable domain, its missing parts supplied by reference TRBV7-2 and TRBJ1-1, is GAGVSQSPSNKVTEKGKDVELRCDPISGHTALYWYRQSLGQGLEFLIYFQGNSAPDKSGLPSDRFSAERTGGSVSTLTIQRTQQEDSAVYLCASSDGTPWRDTEAFFGQGTRLTVV.

This rearrangement joins TRBV2 to TRBJ1-3; tentative D call: TRBD1 (6 bases). The CDR3 sequence is 17 residues long. Germline V lookup: CDR1 SNHLY, CDR2 FYNNEI. V shed 11 bases and J shed 0 bases, with 23 bases lying between them. The CDR3 loop is CAGHRVPLTRSGNTIYF. CDR3 DNA: TGTGCCGGACACAGGGTCCCCTTAACCCGCTCTGGAAACACCATATATTTT.

The count of this clone is one. This rearrangement joins TRBV30 to TRBJ1-4; 9 positions agree with TRBD1. The CDR3 is 14 residues long. Germline lookup yields CDR1 GTSNPN and CDR2 SVGIG (reference sequence). J was trimmed by 5 bases and V by 2 bases; bases with no gene match: 3. The CDR3 here is CAWSITGGNEKLFF. The CDR3 DNA is TGTGCCTGGAGTATAACAGGGGGCAATGAAAAACTGTTTTTT. Full variable domain (rest looked up from reference TRBV30 and TRBJ1-4): SQTIHQWPATLVQPVGSPLSLECTVEGTSNPNLYWYRQAAGRGLQLLFYSVGIGQISSEVPQNLSASRPQDRQFILSSKKLLLSDSGFYLCAWSITGGNEKLFFGSGTQLSVL.

This chain connects TRBV6-2 or TRBV6-3 to TRBJ1-1, with a weak D call TRBD1 (5 bases). Germline V gene lookup returns CDR1 MNHEY and CDR2 SVGEGT. V shed 2 bases and J shed 7 bases, with 11 bases lying between them. The CDR3 is 13 amino acids. CDR3 loop: CASSYIRGLEAFF. The CDR3 nucleotides are TGTGCCAGCAGTTACATAAGGGGACTTGAAGCTTTCTTT.

This chain connects TRBV13 to TRBJ2-3; 8 nucleotides align to TRBD2. Germline CDR1 and CDR2: PRHDT and FYEKMQ (reference sequence). This CDR3 region has 15 residues. V shed 7 bases and J 0 bases; nucleotides not matched to a gene: 6. In DNA form, the CDR3 reads TGTGCCAGCAAGCAGCGGGGGCCGAGCACAGATACGCAGTATTTT. The encoded protein is CASKQRGPSTDTQYF.

The rearrangement links TRBV4-3 to TRBJ1-1, with D possibly being TRBD1 (6 bases). There are 16 residues in the CDR3. Germline V gives CDR1 LGHNA, CDR2 YSLEER. V lost 1 base, J lost 0 bases, and 12 bases lay in between. As DNA, the CDR3 is TGCGCCAGCAGCCAAGTTGCAGGGGTGGTGAACACTGAAGCTTTCTTT. It encodes CASSQVAGVVNTEAFF.